Given below is one TCR beta chain in context. As handled by the study authors: Estimation of nucleated cell counts relied on the amplification of reference gene primers. TCRdb's table, derived via immunoSEQ multiplex PCR, lists solely in-frame clones and lacks some. The V and J calls and the clone size are those of that table, but D and trimming were determined from the DNA. The data contain about 190,000 clones, roughly four fifths of them singletons. This sample is part of a study of blood T cell repertoires in COVID-19. Germline V gives CDR1 MNHEY, CDR2 SVGAGI. Trimming stripped 9 bases from V and 6 bases from J, with 20 bases between. The CDR3 totals 14 residues.

The clonotype was recovered from a man younger than 40 with active or convalescent COVID-19. This chain joins TRBV6-5 and TRBJ2-5, with D possibly being TRBD2 (7 bases). Sequences were obtained from peripheral blood. CDR3 DNA: TGTGCCAGTGGGCCGGCGGGGGCCGGGCAGACCCAGTACTTC. It encodes CASGPAGAGQTQYF.